Listed here are 9 T cell receptor beta chains from one sample, sequenced in a study of T cell responses to AZD1222 COVID-19 vaccine (dated by TCRdb to the early 2020s). The library relied on the immunoSEQ multiplex PCR assay. Here the immuneACCESS table is served through TCRdb, limited to in-frame sequences with V and J called. Missing clones are a known gap in these copies; in checked studies unresolved V genes cover under half, and the rest lacks a known reason. In this sample the table shows around 89,000 clones, just over 90% of which occur a single time. Of the sample, 22% is held by the ten largest clones. In light of the paper, this sample's time point label describes: baseline before first vaccination. The input for sequencing was peripheral blood, taken on day 0 of AZD1222 vaccination. The receptors come from an adult in good health.

CDR3 coding DNA: TGTGCCTGGAGGGTCCGCGGGACAGGGTATTCATCACCCCTCCACTTT. Protein product: CAWRVRGTGYSSPLHF. J is TRBJ1-6 and V is TRBV30, with 9 bases fitting TRBD1. The germline V gene has CDR1 GTSNPN and CDR2 SVGIG (reference sequence). Trimming cost V 3 bases and J 10 bases; bases outside gene matches: 13. The CDR3 contains 16 residues.

V is TRBV27 and J is TRBJ1-6, with 7 bases lining up with TRBD1. J gave up 7 bases and V 2 bases, and 8 bases lay outside the gene matches. This CDR3 region has 16 residues. The germline V gene encodes CDR1 MNHEY and CDR2 SMNVEV (reference sequence). The CDR3 here is CASSLGGGTVNSPLHF. DNA of the CDR3: TGTGCCAGCAGTTTAGGGGGGGGGACAGTGAATTCACCCCTCCACTTT.

The rearrangement uses TRBV3-1 (or the pseudogene TRBV3-2) and TRBJ1-5; D possibly corresponds to TRBD1 (5 bases). V gave up 2 bases and J gave up 7 bases, with 12 bases separating them. Germline V gene lookup returns CDR1 LGHDT and CDR2 YNNKEL (reference sequence). The CDR3 contains 14 residues. CDR3 protein: CASSQNGGGQPQHF. The DNA for the CDR3 is TGTGCCAGCAGCCAAAATGGGGGGGGACAGCCCCAGCATTTT.

The chain uses TRBV24-1 and TRBJ2-7; D gene uncertain. The ends were cut back, 4 bases at V and 2 bases at J, with 8 bases in the middle. The CDR3 covers 13 residues. The germline CDR1 and CDR2 sequences are KGHDR and SFDVKD. The CDR3 here is CATSDPITYEQYF. In nucleotides, the CDR3 is TGTGCCACCAGTGACCCCATTACCTACGAGCAGTACTTC.

The chain combines TRBV3-1 (or the pseudogene TRBV3-2) with TRBJ1-5; D not certain. CDR1 is LGHDT, CDR2 YNNKEL, per germline (reference sequence). CDR3 length: 13 residues. Trimming removed 1 base at V and 1 base at J, with 2 bases between. The CDR3 is CASSQGSNQPQHF. DNA of the CDR3: TGTGCCAGCAGCCAAGGAAGCAATCAGCCCCAGCATTTT.

The chain carries TRBV4-1 and TRBJ1-2, with 8 bases matching TRBD1. Per the germline V gene, CDR1 is MGHRA and CDR2 is YSYEKL. The trim removed 1 base at V and 5 bases at J, leaving 6 bases unmatched. The CDR3 is made up of 15 amino acids. The CDR3 region is CASSQAAGGGYGYTF. CDR3 DNA: TGCGCCAGCAGCCAAGCGGCAGGGGGCGGGTATGGCTACACCTTC.

The chain has TRBV6-5 and TRBJ1-4, with 8 bases matching TRBD1. Trimming removed 5 bases from V and 7 bases from J; junction bases left unmatched: 9. This CDR3 is built from 15 residues. Germline CDR1 is MNHEY and CDR2 is SVGAGI. The CDR3 reads CASSRRQGKFEKLFF. The DNA for the CDR3 is TGTGCCAGCAGTCGGAGACAGGGGAAGTTTGAAAAACTGTTTTTT.

The chain recombines TRBV7-9 with TRBJ1-6; possible D gene TRBD1, 6 bases. The V gene's germline CDR1 is SEHNR and CDR2 FQNEAQ (reference sequence). The germline V and J ends were trimmed by 4 bases and 5 bases, with 12 bases remaining between them. This CDR3 spans 15 amino acids. The CDR3 DNA reads TGTGCCAGCAGCTCATCGGGACAACATAATTCACCCCTCCACTTT. Translated, it gives CASSSSGQHNSPLHF. The complete variable domain, with remaining parts taken from reference TRBV7-9 and TRBJ1-6, reads DTGVSQNPRHKITKRGQNVTFRCDPISEHNRLYWYRQTLGQGPEFLTYFQNEAQLEKSRLLSDRFSAERPKGSFSTLEIQRTEQGDSAMYLCASSSSGQHNSPLHFGNGTRLTVT.

This clone is a singleton in its sample. The V call is TRBV6-6, the J call TRBJ1-1; D is uncertain. The V end was cut by 0 bases, the J end by 0 bases, with 11 bases between. The germline V gene encodes CDR1 MNHNY and CDR2 SVGAGI (reference sequence). There are 16 residues in the CDR3. The chain's CDR3 is CASSYSPMTMNTEAFF. The CDR3 region has the DNA TGTGCCAGCAGTTACTCCCCAATGACCATGAACACTGAAGCTTTCTTT.